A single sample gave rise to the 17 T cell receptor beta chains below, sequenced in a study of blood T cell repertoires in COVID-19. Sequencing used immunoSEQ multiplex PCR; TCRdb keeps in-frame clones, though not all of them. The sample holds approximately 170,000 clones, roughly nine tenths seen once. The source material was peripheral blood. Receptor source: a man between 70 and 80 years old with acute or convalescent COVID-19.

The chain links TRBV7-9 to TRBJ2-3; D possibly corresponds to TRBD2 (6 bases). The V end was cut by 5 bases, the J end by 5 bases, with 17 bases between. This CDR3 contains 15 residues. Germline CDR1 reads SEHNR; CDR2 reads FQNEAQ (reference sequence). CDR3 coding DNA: TGTGCCAGCAGCCCCGGGACTGCCCATGGAGATACGCAGTATTTT. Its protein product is CASSPGTAHGDTQYF.

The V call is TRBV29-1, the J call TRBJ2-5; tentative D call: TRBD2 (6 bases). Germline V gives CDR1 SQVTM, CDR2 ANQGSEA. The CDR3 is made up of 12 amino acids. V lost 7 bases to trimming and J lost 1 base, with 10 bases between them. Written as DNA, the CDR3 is TGCAGCGCTAAACTAGCCCAAGAGACCCAGTACTTC. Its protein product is CSAKLAQETQYF.

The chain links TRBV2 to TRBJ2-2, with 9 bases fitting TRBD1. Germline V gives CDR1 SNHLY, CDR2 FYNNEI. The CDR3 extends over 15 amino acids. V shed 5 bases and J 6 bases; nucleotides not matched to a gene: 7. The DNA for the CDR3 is TGTGCCAGCAGTAAGGACAGGGGTGGGTCCGGGGAGCTGTTTTTT. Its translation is CASSKDRGGSGELFF.

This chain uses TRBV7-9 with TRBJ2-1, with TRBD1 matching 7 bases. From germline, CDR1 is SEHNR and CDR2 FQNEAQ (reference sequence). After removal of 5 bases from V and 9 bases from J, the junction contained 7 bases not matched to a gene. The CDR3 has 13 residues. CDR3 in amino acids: CASSPVGGGEQFF. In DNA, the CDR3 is TGTGCCAGCAGCCCGGTAGGGGGCGGTGAGCAGTTCTTC.

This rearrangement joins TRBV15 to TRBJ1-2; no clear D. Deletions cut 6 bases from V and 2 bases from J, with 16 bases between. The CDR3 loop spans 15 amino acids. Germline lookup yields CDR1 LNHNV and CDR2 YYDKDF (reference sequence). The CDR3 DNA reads TGTGCCACCAGTCATAGTACGGCGGGAAACTATGGCTACACCTTC. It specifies CATSHSTAGNYGYTF.

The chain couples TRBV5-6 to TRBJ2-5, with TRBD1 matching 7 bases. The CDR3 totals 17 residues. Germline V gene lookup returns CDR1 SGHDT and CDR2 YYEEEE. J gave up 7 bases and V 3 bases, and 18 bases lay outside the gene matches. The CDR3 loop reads CASSSPVPGQSMGTQYF. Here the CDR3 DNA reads TGTGCCAGCAGCTCGCCTGTTCCGGGACAGTCCATGGGGACCCAGTACTTC.

CDR3 amino acids: CATTDRAGEQFF. The CDR3 bases are TGTGCCACAACAGATCGAGCAGGTGAGCAGTTCTTC. This chain connects TRBV24-1 to TRBJ2-1; D remains ambiguous. Trimming left V 10 bases short and J 9 bases short, with 15 bases between. Germline CDR1 reads KGHDR; CDR2 reads SFDVKD. This CDR3 comprises 12 residues.

CDR3 coding DNA: TGTGCCAGCAGTTTTATGAGGGCGAGTAACCAGCCCCAGCATTTT. This gives the protein CASSFMRASNQPQHF. V and J are TRBV28 and TRBJ1-5; D unclear. The germline V gene has CDR1 MDHEN and CDR2 SYDVKM. The CDR3 spans 15 residues. The V gene lost 3 bases and the J gene lost 7 bases, with 16 bases spanning the gap.

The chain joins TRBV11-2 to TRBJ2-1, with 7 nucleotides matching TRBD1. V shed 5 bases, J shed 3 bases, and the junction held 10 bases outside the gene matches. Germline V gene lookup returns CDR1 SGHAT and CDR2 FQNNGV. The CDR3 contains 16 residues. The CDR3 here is CASSARPGTDYNEQFF. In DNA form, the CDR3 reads TGTGCCAGCAGCGCCAGACCGGGGACAGACTACAATGAGCAGTTCTTC.

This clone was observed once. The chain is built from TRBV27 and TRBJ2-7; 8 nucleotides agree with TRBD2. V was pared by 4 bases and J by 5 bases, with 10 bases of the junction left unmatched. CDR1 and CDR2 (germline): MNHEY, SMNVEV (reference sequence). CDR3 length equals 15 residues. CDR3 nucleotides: TGTGCCAGCAGTTGGGGAAGCGGGAGCCCCCACGAGCAGTACTTC. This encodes CASSWGSGSPHEQYF.

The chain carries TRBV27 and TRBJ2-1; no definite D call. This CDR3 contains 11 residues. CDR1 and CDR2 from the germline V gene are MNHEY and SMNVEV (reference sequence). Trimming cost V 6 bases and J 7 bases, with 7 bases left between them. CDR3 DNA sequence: TGTGCCAGCAGACCCCAGAATGAGCAGTTCTTC. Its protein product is CASRPQNEQFF.

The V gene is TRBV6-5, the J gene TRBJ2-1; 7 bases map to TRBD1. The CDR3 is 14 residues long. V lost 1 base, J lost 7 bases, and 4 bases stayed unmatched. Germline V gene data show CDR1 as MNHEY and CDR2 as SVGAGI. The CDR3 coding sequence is TGTGCCAGCAGTTACTATGGGGACAGAAATGAGCAGTTCTTC. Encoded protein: CASSYYGDRNEQFF.

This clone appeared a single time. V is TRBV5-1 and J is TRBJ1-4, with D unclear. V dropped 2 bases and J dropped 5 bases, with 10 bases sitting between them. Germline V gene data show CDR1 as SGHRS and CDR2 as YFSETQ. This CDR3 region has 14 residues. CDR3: CASSFSGPNEKLFF. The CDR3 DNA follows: TGCGCCAGCAGCTTCAGCGGACCAAATGAAAAACTGTTTTTT.

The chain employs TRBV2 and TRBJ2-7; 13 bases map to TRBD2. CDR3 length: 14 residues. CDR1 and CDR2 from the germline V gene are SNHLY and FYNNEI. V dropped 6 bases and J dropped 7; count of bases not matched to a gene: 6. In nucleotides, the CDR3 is TGTGCCAGCAGGCCCCCACTAGCGGGAGGGGAGCAGTACTTC. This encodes CASRPPLAGGEQYF.

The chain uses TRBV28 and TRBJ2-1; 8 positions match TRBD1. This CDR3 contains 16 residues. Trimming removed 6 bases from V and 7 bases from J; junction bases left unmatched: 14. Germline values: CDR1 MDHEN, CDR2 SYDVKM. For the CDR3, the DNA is TGTGCCAGCAGCCCAGCAGAGCGGACAGGGAAAAATGAGCAGTTCTTC. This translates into CASSPAERTGKNEQFF.

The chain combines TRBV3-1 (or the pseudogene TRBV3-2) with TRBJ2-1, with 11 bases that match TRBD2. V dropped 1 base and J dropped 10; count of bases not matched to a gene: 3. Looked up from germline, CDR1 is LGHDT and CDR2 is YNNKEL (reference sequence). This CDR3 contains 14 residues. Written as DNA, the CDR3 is TGTGCCAGCAGCCAAGTTGGGACTAGCGGAGAGCAGTTCTTC. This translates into CASSQVGTSGEQFF.

CDR3 region: CAISGPGQNYEQYF. CDR3 bases: TGTGCCATCAGTGGCCCCGGACAGAACTACGAGCAGTACTTC. The chain combines TRBV10-3 with TRBJ2-7; possible D gene TRBD1, 6 bases. The CDR3 covers 14 residues. Germline assignment: CDR1 ENHRY and CDR2 SYGVKD. Trimming shortened V by 4 bases and J by 3 bases, and 13 bases separated the two germline ends.